What follows are 17 T cell receptor beta chains derived from one specimen sequenced in a study of cytomegalovirus exposure and HLA in healthy donors. The primer mix had 60 Vbeta and 13 Jbeta primers. Data came from immunoSEQ multiplex PCR; TCRdb stores just in-frame clones and leaves some out. In total, the table holds 75,000 to 85,000 clones. Sequenced: PBMCs. The receptors stem from a man between 18 and 29 years old in good health and CMV-seropositive.

The V and J genes are TRBV6-6 and TRBJ1-1, with unresolved D. Germline CDR1 and CDR2: MNHNY and SVGAGI (reference sequence). The germline V and J ends were trimmed by 2 bases and 2 bases, with 9 bases remaining between them. The CDR3 totals 14 residues. The CDR3 DNA sequence: TGTGCCAGCAGTTACGGTCGGGGTAACACTGAAGCTTTCTTT. Translated, it gives CASSYGRGNTEAFF.

J is TRBJ1-1 and V is TRBV19, with D uncertain. This CDR3 contains 13 residues. Germline CDR1 is LNHDA and CDR2 is SQIVND (reference sequence). The V end lost 4 bases, the J end lost 1 base, and 7 bases lay between the germline ends. CDR3 residues: CASSRHPNTEAFF. In DNA, the CDR3 is TGTGCCAGTAGTAGACACCCGAACACTGAAGCTTTCTTT.

The chain employs TRBV6-1 and TRBJ2-7; 9 nucleotides agree with TRBD1. The CDR3 is made up of 15 amino acids. The ends lost 6 bases at V and 5 bases at J; junction bases unmatched: 11. The V gene's germline CDR1 is MNHNS and CDR2 SASEGT. CDR3 loop: CASRETGGARNEQYF. DNA of the CDR3: TGTGCCAGCAGGGAAACAGGGGGCGCACGGAACGAGCAGTACTTC.

The chain carries TRBV18 and TRBJ1-1; no clear D gene. Germline V lookup: CDR1 KGHSH, CDR2 LQKENI. The CDR3 runs 13 residues. Trimming left V 3 bases short and J 7 bases short, with 12 bases between. The CDR3 reads CASSPIAGIEAFF. The CDR3 DNA reads TGTGCCAGCTCACCTATAGCCGGGATTGAAGCTTTCTTT.

The chain is built from TRBV27 and TRBJ2-7; 10 bases match TRBD1. The germline V gene has CDR1 MNHEY and CDR2 SMNVEV (reference sequence). With 4 bases clipped from V and 3 bases from J, the junction kept 3 bases outside the gene matches. The CDR3 spans 14 residues. The CDR3 DNA reads TGTGCCAGCAGTTCTGGGACAGGGGACTACGAGCAGTACTTC. Translation gives CASSSGTGDYEQYF.

The chain combines TRBV19 with TRBJ1-1; 7 positions agree with TRBD1. The CDR3 runs to 15 residues. After removal of 9 bases from V and 6 bases from J, the junction contained 16 bases not matched to a gene. The germline V gene has CDR1 LNHDA and CDR2 SQIVND (reference sequence). CDR3 DNA sequence: TGTGCCAGCGGTCCCGGGACAGTAATAAGCGCTGAAGCTTTCTTT. As protein: CASGPGTVISAEAFF. The full variable domain, its missing parts supplied by reference TRBV19 and TRBJ1-1, is DGGITQSPKYLFRKEGQNVTLSCEQNLNHDAMYWYRQDPGQGLRLIYYSQIVNDFQKGDIAEGYSVSREKKESFPLTVTSAQKNPTAFYLCASGPGTVISAEAFFGQGTRLTVV.

The V and J genes are TRBV2 and TRBJ1-1; D possibly corresponds to TRBD1 (5 bases). The CDR3 runs 14 residues. Germline V gene data show CDR1 as SNHLY and CDR2 as FYNNEI. Trimming pared 3 bases from V and 3 bases from J, leaving 11 bases between. CDR3: CASSDRWGDTEAFF. CDR3 DNA sequence: TGTGCCAGCAGTGATCGTTGGGGGGACACTGAAGCTTTCTTT.

The genes are TRBV19 and TRBJ2-2; TRBD2 matches 10 bases. The junction had 15 bases not matched to a gene; V was cut back by 6 bases and J by 5 bases. CDR3 length: 18 amino acids. Germline V gives CDR1 LNHDA, CDR2 SQIVND (reference sequence). CDR3 in amino acids: CASRPTGLAGVGTGELFF. Written as DNA, the CDR3 is TGTGCCAGTAGGCCGACTGGGCTAGCGGGAGTAGGAACCGGGGAGCTGTTTTTT. The full variable domain, in which reference TRBV19 and TRBJ2-2 provide the parts outside the CDR3, is DGGITQSPKYLFRKEGQNVTLSCEQNLNHDAMYWYRQDPGQGLRLIYYSQIVNDFQKGDIAEGYSVSREKKESFPLTVTSAQKNPTAFYLCASRPTGLAGVGTGELFFGEGSRLTVL.

The chain combines TRBV30 with TRBJ1-1; 9 nucleotides match TRBD1. The CDR3 is 13 amino acids. J lost 5 bases, V lost 2 bases, and 3 bases had no gene match. Germline lookup yields CDR1 GTSNPN and CDR2 SVGIG (reference sequence). As DNA, the CDR3 is TGTGCCTGGAGTTACGACAGGGGGACTGAAGCTTTCTTT. It specifies CAWSYDRGTEAFF.

The V gene is TRBV7-2, the J gene TRBJ2-1; TRBD1 agrees at 10 bases. Germline V gives CDR1 SGHTA, CDR2 FQGNSA. V dropped 5 bases and J dropped 0; count of bases not matched to a gene: 7. The CDR3 covers 17 residues. Here the CDR3 reads CASSLGQGGLSYNEQFF. DNA of the CDR3: TGTGCCAGCAGCCTCGGACAGGGGGGCCTCTCCTACAATGAGCAGTTCTTC.

The rearrangement uses TRBV2 and TRBJ1-1; D unclear. Germline V lookup: CDR1 SNHLY, CDR2 FYNNEI. There are 14 residues in the CDR3. V was shortened by 3 bases and J by 3 bases, with 11 bases between the two germline ends. CDR3 coding DNA: TGTGCCAGCAGTGATTTTGCGGGTTACACTGAAGCTTTCTTT. Its protein product is CASSDFAGYTEAFF.

V usage is TRBV5-6 and J usage is TRBJ2-7; 16 positions agree with TRBD2. CDR1 SGHDT and CDR2 YYEEEE come from the germline V gene. This CDR3 has 19 residues. The V gene end was trimmed by 5 bases and the J gene end by 3 bases; junction bases not matched to a gene: 14. CDR3 bases: TGTGCCAGCAGGATTGTGCCCGGGACTAGCGGGAGGGCCGACTACGAGCAGTACTTC. It yields the protein CASRIVPGTSGRADYEQYF.

The rearrangement joins TRBV28 to TRBJ2-7; 10 nucleotides line up with TRBD1. CDR3 length: 16 residues. V lost 6 bases, J lost 2 bases, and 10 bases stayed unmatched. The germline V gene encodes CDR1 MDHEN and CDR2 SYDVKM. The CDR3 DNA reads TGTGCCAGCAGCTCCGACGGGACAGGGGCCGCCTACGAGCAGTACTTC. Encoded protein: CASSSDGTGAAYEQYF.

CDR3 bases: TGTGCCACCAGCAGAGGCAGAACGAACACTGAAGCTTTCTTT. It yields the protein CATSRGRTNTEAFF. This sequence joins TRBV15 and TRBJ1-1; no firm D call. V shed 1 base and J shed 1 base, with 7 bases lying between them. The length of the CDR3 is 14 residues. Germline CDR1 reads LNHNV; CDR2 reads YYDKDF (reference sequence).

This sequence joins TRBV14 and TRBJ2-5; weak D call: TRBD1 (5 bases). CDR1 and CDR2 from the germline V gene are SGHDN and FVKESK. The CDR3 is 16 residues long. The V end was cut by 4 bases, the J end by 6 bases, with 21 bases between. CDR3 nucleotide sequence: TGTGCCAGCAGCCTCCAGGGCAACTCGGGCCGGAAGACCCAGTACTTC. It yields the protein CASSLQGNSGRKTQYF.

This chain joins TRBV28 and TRBJ1-2; TRBD1 agrees at 9 bases. This CDR3 has 14 residues. CDR1 is MDHEN, CDR2 SYDVKM, per germline. With V trimmed by 2 bases and J by 7 bases, 5 bases remained unmatched. The CDR3 nucleotides read TGTGCCAGCAGTTTAGGGACAGGGAGCGGTGGCTACACCTTC. Translation gives CASSLGTGSGGYTF.

V and J are TRBV10-2 and TRBJ2-2; D not certain. Germline V CDR1 and CDR2: WSHSY, SAAADI. The V end lost 4 bases, the J end lost 4 bases, and 7 bases lay between the germline ends. The CDR3 consists of 13 residues. CDR3 residues: CASSVTGTGELFF. The CDR3 nucleotides are TGCGCCAGCAGTGTGACGGGCACCGGGGAGCTGTTTTTT.